This entry is about one TCR beta chain. The data were obtained in a study of blood T cell repertoires in COVID-19. The CDR3 covers 14 residues. Trimming removed 3 bases at V and 0 bases at J, with 11 bases between. The germline gives CDR1 DFQATT, CDR2 SNEGSKA (reference sequence). The data were produced by immunoSEQ multiplex PCR, yet TCRdb's version contains in-frame clones alone and is incomplete. The table records about 180,000 clones, 81% of them present only once. V is TRBV20-1 and J is TRBJ2-5; D might be TRBD2 (5 bases). Sequenced: PBMCs or T cells enriched from blood (not recorded which). This TCR was sampled from a woman between 40 and 50 years old with acute COVID-19. The CDR3: CSASRRAHQETQYF. CDR3 DNA: TGCAGTGCTAGTCGGCGGGCGCACCAAGAGACCCAGTACTTC.